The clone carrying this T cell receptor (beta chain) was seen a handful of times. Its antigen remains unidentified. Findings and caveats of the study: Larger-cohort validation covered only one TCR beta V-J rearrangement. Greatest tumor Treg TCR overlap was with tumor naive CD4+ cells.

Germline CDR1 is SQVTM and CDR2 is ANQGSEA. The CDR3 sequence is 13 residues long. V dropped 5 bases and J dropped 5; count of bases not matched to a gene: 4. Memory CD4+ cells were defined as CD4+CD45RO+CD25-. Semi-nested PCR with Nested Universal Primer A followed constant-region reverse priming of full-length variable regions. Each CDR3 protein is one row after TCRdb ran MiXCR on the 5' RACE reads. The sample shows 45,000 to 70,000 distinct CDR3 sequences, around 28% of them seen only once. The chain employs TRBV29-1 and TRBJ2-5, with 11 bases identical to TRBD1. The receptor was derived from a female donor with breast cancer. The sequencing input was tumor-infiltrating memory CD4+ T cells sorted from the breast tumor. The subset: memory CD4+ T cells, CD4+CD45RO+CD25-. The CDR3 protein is CSVRTGGAETQYF. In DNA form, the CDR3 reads TGCAGCGTTCGGACAGGGGGCGCGGAGACCCAGTACTTC.